This T cell receptor beta chain was captured by sequencing in a study of blood T cell repertoires in COVID-19 (dated by TCRdb to 2020 to 2022). About the investigation overall: Samples covering the acute and convalescent phases of COVID-19 were provided by collaborators in the United States, Italy and Spain. The material from the prospective study consisted of cDNA or gDNA derived from T cells, B-cell-depleted T cells, or PBMCs. The dataset comprised deeply sampled blood TCRbeta repertoires from subjects exposed to, actively infected with, or recovered from COVID-19. The repertoires were released in a freely available public database meant as a resource for research on the immune response to SARS-CoV-2. The samples were drawn from two sources: the first 160 participants of the ongoing ImmuneRACE study, and fewer than 1,500 subjects contributed by 6 global collaborators. The sample metadata nearly always contained a de-identified subject ID, COVID-19 status, age in years and sex. HLA class I and class II types, where available, came from metadata supplied by the sample provider rather than from assay-based typing. Here is what the overall study found, with its caveats: The quantity of clinical and demographic metadata differed by source and by participant and was supplied without curation.

TCRbeta CDR3 regions were amplified from genomic DNA using the immunoSEQ Assay, a bias-controlled multiplex PCR. The original methods were these. Within the assay, amplification of reference gene primers was used to estimate how many nucleated cells each sample contained. To quantify the absolute abundance of each unique TCRbeta CDR3 rearrangement, sequence reads were collapsed and filtered. For each sample, productive Simpson clonality was calculated by taking the square root of Simpson's diversity index across productive rearrangements. Sourced from immuneACCESS, this table was stored by TCRdb with only in-frame sequences that have V and J called. A share of the clones is absent; for the studies checked, an unresolved V gene accounts for under half, and the remainder has no known explanation. For V, J and clone size, that table is used; D and trimming come from the DNA. For this sample there are fewer than 350,000 clones; roughly 85% appear just once. Roughly 2.5% of the sample lies in the top ten.

Participants in the prospective study were aged about 18 to 100 years, lived in approximately 26 United States geographic areas, and enrolled through a virtual design. In the prospective study, participants were assigned to cohorts based on the clinical history participants reported in a screening survey and a study questionnaire. Recovered participants in ImmuneRACE Cohort 3 were defined as having two consecutive negative NP/OP PCR tests, clearance from a healthcare professional, or resolution of symptoms. In the prospective study, mobile phlebotomists collected whole blood, serum and a nasopharyngeal or oropharyngeal swab from each participant. Participants in the prospective study had the option to provide additional blood draws and questionnaires over a roughly two-month period. Prospective study blood samples were shipped either frozen or at room temperature before DNA extraction. To note about this clone: Which antigen it targets is not known. No base quality information exists; no much larger clone differs at one position.

The CDR3 goes from the cysteine to the phenylalanine over 15 residues. Only the CDR3 portion is preserved as DNA: 45 bases, with reading frame beginning at the first base. Via the germline V gene (reference sequence), CDR1 is SGHKS and CDR2 YYEKEE. Ends trimmed: V by 3 bases, J by 4 bases; bases unmatched to a gene: 6. This chain is built from TRBV5-5 and TRBJ1-3; the junction holds 8 bases that match TRBD1. Sequencing was done on a sample of PBMCs or T cells enriched from blood (not recorded which). The TCR sequence derives from a woman between 50 and 59 years old who had recovered from COVID-19. CDR3 loop: CASSWGRGPGNTIYF. The sequenced DNA: TGTGCCAGCAGCTGGGGCAGGGGGCCGGGAAACACCATATATTTT.